These 18 T cell receptor beta chains share one sample of origin, sequenced in a study of blood T cell repertoires in COVID-19. Data came from immunoSEQ multiplex PCR; TCRdb stores just in-frame clones and leaves some out. The table has about 330,000 clones, around 90% seen once. The specimen was peripheral blood. The receptors come from a man between 25 and 39 years old with COVID-19, enrolled during active disease.

The CDR3, as DNA: TGTGCCGGAAAAGCGGGACAGGGGAATTCACCCCTCCACTTT. Translating it yields CAGKAGQGNSPLHF. J is TRBJ1-6 and V is TRBV6-5; 10 positions match TRBD1. Germline-derived CDR1 and CDR2 are MNHEY and SVGAGI. Unmatched junction bases numbered 8, after V lost 11 bases and J lost 7 bases. The CDR3 spans 14 residues.

This clone was seen only once. This chain uses TRBV5-6 with TRBJ2-3, with unresolved D. Per the germline V gene, CDR1 is SGHDT and CDR2 is YYEEEE. The CDR3 extends over 14 amino acids. V lost 0 bases, J lost 1 base, and 6 bases lay in between. For the CDR3, the DNA is TGTGCCAGCAGCTTGGACGGAGGCACAGATACGCAGTATTTT. Its protein product is CASSLDGGTDTQYF.

V and J are TRBV28 and TRBJ2-5; 12 bases agree with TRBD2. J lost 7 bases, V lost 3 bases, and 12 bases had no gene match. This CDR3 is 17 amino acids long. CDR1 is MDHEN and CDR2 is SYDVKM in the germline V gene. The CDR3 DNA reads as TGTGCCAGCAGTTTGGTCCAGGCTAGCGGGAGGGCGATGACCCAGTACTTC. This sequence encodes CASSLVQASGRAMTQYF.

The chain has TRBV15 and TRBJ1-5; no clear D. V was cut by 1 base and J by 6 bases, with 7 bases left in between. The CDR3 runs 13 residues. Germline V gives CDR1 LNHNV, CDR2 YYDKDF (reference sequence). CDR3: CATSRVGSQPQHF. CDR3 DNA sequence: TGTGCCACCAGCAGAGTCGGGAGTCAGCCCCAGCATTTT.

J is TRBJ2-1 and V is TRBV4-3, with 8 bases lining up with TRBD1. Germline assignment: CDR1 LGHNA and CDR2 YSLEER. This CDR3 has 15 residues. V lost 3 bases and J lost 4; bases outside the gene matches: 5. The CDR3 here is CASSQQGADYNEQFF. The CDR3 DNA is TGCGCCAGCAGCCAGCAGGGGGCGGATTACAATGAGCAGTTCTTC.

The table lists this clone with a few counts. The chain carries TRBV7-2 and TRBJ1-2, with D tentatively TRBD1 (6 bases). Deletions cut 1 base from V and 3 bases from J, with 12 bases between. This CDR3 is built from 15 residues. The germline CDR1 and CDR2 sequences are SGHTA and FQGNSA. Here the CDR3 reads CASSLGRGGHYGYTF. CDR3 nucleotide sequence: TGTGCCAGCAGCTTAGGTCGGGGGGGGCACTATGGCTACACCTTC.

In regard to this clone: This sample also contains other DNA sequences that code for the same CDR3. The V and J genes are TRBV27 and TRBJ1-5; D gene unclear. V was trimmed by 1 base and J by 2 bases, leaving 6 bases between them. This CDR3 region has 14 residues. Germline V gene data show CDR1 as MNHEY and CDR2 as SMNVEV (reference sequence). The CDR3 DNA follows: TGTGCCAGCAGTTTATGGGGAGGCAATCAGCCCCAGCATTTT. As protein: CASSLWGGNQPQHF.

This clone appeared once. The chain has TRBV3-1 (or the pseudogene TRBV3-2) and TRBJ1-3; TRBD1 might be the D (6 bases). V was shortened by 1 base and J by 0 bases, with 10 bases between the two germline ends. The CDR3 is 16 residues long. CDR1 is LGHDT, CDR2 YNNKEL, per germline (reference sequence). The DNA of the CDR3 is TGTGCCAGCAGCCAAGTAGAACAGGGCTCTGGAAACACCATATATTTT. It translates to CASSQVEQGSGNTIYF.

A word on this clone: The same CDR3 arises from other DNA sequences in this sample as well. This chain links TRBV9 with TRBJ2-1; D unclear. Trimming left V 0 bases short and J 4 bases short, with 5 bases between. The CDR3 sequence is 13 residues long. CDR1 is SGDLS, CDR2 YYNGEE, per germline. In DNA, the CDR3 is TGTGCCAGCAGCGTAGCCCAATACAATGAGCAGTTCTTC. Residues: CASSVAQYNEQFF.

This clone occurred a few times. This chain links TRBV2 with TRBJ1-3; the match to TRBD1 covers 8 bases. CDR3 length: 15 amino acids. Germline values: CDR1 SNHLY, CDR2 FYNNEI. V lost 7 bases, J lost 3 bases, and 8 bases stayed unmatched. CDR3 sequence reads: CASTPDRVHGNTIYF. The CDR3 nucleotides read TGTGCCAGCACCCCGGACAGGGTTCATGGAAACACCATATATTTT.

The chain is built from TRBV29-1 and TRBJ2-7; 8 bases are a match to TRBD2. Germline V lookup: CDR1 SQVTM, CDR2 ANQGSEA. The ends lost 4 bases at V and 3 bases at J; junction bases unmatched: 5. The CDR3 runs to 13 residues. CDR3 sequence (DNA): TGCAGCGTTGGGCGGGGGGTGGACTACGAGCAGTACTTC. As protein: CSVGRGVDYEQYF.

The chain joins TRBV5-4 to TRBJ1-2; 9 nucleotides line up with TRBD1. CDR1 and CDR2 (germline): SGHNT, YYREEE (reference sequence). The CDR3 covers 16 residues. V lost 6 bases and J lost 6; bases outside the gene matches: 15. For the CDR3, the DNA is TGTGCCAGCATCACGGAGGGTGGCACAGGGGGCCATGGCTACACCTTC. Its translation is CASITEGGTGGHGYTF.

CDR3 sequence (DNA): TGTGCCAGCAGCATCATTCCCGGGACAGGGGACGGCTACACCTTC. Amino acids: CASSIIPGTGDGYTF. This chain connects TRBV7-2 to TRBJ1-2; 10 bases agree with TRBD1. Germline trimming cut 5 bases from V and 8 bases from J; bases unmatched to any gene: 11. This CDR3 is built from 15 residues. CDR1 is SGHTA, CDR2 FQGNSA, per germline. Using reference TRBV7-2 and TRBJ1-2 for the parts outside the CDR3, the full variable domain is GAGVSQSPSNKVTEKGKDVELRCDPISGHTALYWYRQSLGQGLEFLIYFQGNSAPDKSGLPSDRFSAERTGGSVSTLTIQRTQQEDSAVYLCASSIIPGTGDGYTFGSGTRLTVV.

J is TRBJ2-3 and V is TRBV2; 14 positions agree with TRBD2. In germline, CDR1 is SNHLY, CDR2 FYNNEI. The CDR3 has 17 residues. J gave up 1 base and V 1 base, and 1 base lay outside the gene matches. CDR3 nucleotide sequence: TGTGCCAGCAGTGAAGGACTAGCGGGAGGGCGCACAGATACGCAGTATTTT. Its translation is CASSEGLAGGRTDTQYF.

The chain combines TRBV7-2 with TRBJ2-5; D is perhaps TRBD1 (6 bases). The ends were cut back, 2 bases at V and 5 bases at J, with 12 bases in the middle. The CDR3 contains 14 residues. Germline lookup yields CDR1 SGHTA and CDR2 FQGNSA. This CDR3 reads CASSLQTQGETQYF. CDR3 nucleotides: TGTGCCAGCAGCTTACAGACCCAGGGGGAGACCCAGTACTTC.

The chain combines TRBV10-2 with TRBJ1-1, with D tentatively TRBD1 (5 bases). This CDR3 is built from 15 residues. Germline V lookup: CDR1 WSHSY, CDR2 SAAADI. V shed 3 bases and J shed 0 bases, with 11 bases lying between them. This CDR3 is CASSDRTLMNTEAFF. The CDR3, as DNA: TGCGCCAGCAGTGATAGGACACTTATGAACACTGAAGCTTTCTTT.

This clone was seen only a few times. This chain joins TRBV27 and TRBJ1-5; D is ambiguous. Trimming pared 5 bases from V and 3 bases from J, leaving 11 bases between. The CDR3 totals 14 residues. The germline gives CDR1 MNHEY, CDR2 SMNVEV (reference sequence). CDR3 residues: CASSPFRYNQPQHF. The CDR3 DNA reads TGTGCCAGCAGTCCCTTCAGGTACAATCAGCCCCAGCATTTT.

The chain is built from TRBV24-1 and TRBJ1-5; tentatively, D is TRBD1 (6 bases). The CDR3 contains 19 residues. The germline V gene encodes CDR1 KGHDR and CDR2 SFDVKD. V lost 4 bases and J 0 bases, leaving 21 bases between the germline ends. The CDR3 spells CATSEGLGQQGPSNQPQHF. The CDR3 nucleotides are TGTGCCACCAGTGAAGGGTTAGGACAGCAGGGTCCTAGCAATCAGCCCCAGCATTTT.